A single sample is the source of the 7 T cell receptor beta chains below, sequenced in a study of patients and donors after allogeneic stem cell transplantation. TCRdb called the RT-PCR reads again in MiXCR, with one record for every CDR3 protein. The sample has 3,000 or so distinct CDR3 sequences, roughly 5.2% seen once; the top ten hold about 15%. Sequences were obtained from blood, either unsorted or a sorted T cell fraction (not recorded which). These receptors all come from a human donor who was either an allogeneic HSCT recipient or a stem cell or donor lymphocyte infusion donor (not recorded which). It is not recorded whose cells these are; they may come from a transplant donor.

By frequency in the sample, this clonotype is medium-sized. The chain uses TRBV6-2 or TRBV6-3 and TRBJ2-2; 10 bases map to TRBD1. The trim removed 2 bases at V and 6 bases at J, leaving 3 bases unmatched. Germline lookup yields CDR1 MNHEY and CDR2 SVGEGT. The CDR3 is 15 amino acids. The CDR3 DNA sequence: TGTGCCAGCAGTTACAGGGACAGGGGTCCCGGGGAGCTGTTTTTT. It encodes CASSYRDRGPGELFF.

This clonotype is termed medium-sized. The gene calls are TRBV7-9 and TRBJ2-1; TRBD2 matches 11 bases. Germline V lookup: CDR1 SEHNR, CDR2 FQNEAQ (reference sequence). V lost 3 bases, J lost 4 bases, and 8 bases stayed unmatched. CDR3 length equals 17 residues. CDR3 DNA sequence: TGTGCCAGCAGCTTCGTGCCGGGACTAGCGGCATACAATGAGCAGTTCTTC. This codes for CASSFVPGLAAYNEQFF.

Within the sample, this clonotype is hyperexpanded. The CDR3, as DNA: TGTGCCAGCAGCGTAGACTCCGGGGAGCTGTTTTTT. This codes for CASSVDSGELFF. The chain joins TRBV9 to TRBJ2-2; D is unclear. V was clipped by 0 bases and J by 6 bases, with 3 bases between them. Looked up from germline, CDR1 is SGDLS and CDR2 is YYNGEE. CDR3 length equals 12 residues. Using reference TRBV9 and TRBJ2-2 for the parts outside the CDR3, the full variable domain is DSGVTQTPKHLITATGQRVTLRCSPRSGDLSVYWYQQSLDQGLQFLIQYYNGEERAKGNILERFSAQQFPDLHSELNLSSLELGDSALYFCASSVDSGELFFGEGSRLTVL.

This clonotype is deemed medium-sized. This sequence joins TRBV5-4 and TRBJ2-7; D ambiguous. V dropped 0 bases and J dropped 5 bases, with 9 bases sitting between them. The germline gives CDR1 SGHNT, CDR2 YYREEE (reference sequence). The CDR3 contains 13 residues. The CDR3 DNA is TGTGCCAGCAGCTTGGGGGGTATAAACGAGCAGTACTTC. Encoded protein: CASSLGGINEQYF.

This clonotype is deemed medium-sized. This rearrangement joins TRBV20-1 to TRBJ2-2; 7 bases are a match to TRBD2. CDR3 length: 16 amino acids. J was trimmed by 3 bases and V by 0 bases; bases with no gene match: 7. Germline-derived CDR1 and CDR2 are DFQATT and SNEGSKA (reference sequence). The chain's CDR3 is CSARDNGRYHTGELFF. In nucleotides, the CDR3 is TGCAGTGCTAGAGATAACGGGAGGTACCACACCGGGGAGCTGTTTTTT.

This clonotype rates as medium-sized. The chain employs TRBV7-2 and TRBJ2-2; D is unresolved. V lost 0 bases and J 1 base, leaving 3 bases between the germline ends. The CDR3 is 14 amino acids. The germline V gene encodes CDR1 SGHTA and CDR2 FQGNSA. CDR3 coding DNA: TGTGCCAGCAGCTTAGCGTTGAACACCGGGGAGCTGTTTTTT. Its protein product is CASSLALNTGELFF.

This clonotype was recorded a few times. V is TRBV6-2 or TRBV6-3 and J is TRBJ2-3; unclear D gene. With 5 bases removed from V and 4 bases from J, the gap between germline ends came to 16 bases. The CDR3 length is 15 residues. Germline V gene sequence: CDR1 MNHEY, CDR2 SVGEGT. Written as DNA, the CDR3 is TGTGCCAGCAGTCCCTCCGACCATCAGGCAGATACGCAGTATTTT. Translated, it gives CASSPSDHQADTQYF.